This T cell receptor beta chain was captured in a study of T cell responses to AZD1222 COVID-19 vaccine. Clones were read by immunoSEQ multiplex PCR, and TCRdb kept only the in-frame ones, dropping some. This sample has about 120,000 clones; around 85% occur once, and the top ten carry roughly 3.9%. Study-level findings and limits: Reportedly, close to half of spike-specific TCRs are directed against unmutated variant regions. Just 5 to 7 people given AZD1222 tested seropositive at baseline. Clonal diversity was possibly underestimated; the donors were predominantly white British and more often female.

CDR3 size: 15 residues. V lost 3 bases and J 0 bases, leaving 9 bases between the germline ends. Germline CDR1 MNHEY, CDR2 SVGEGT. Details on this clone: The target antigen is unknown.

The chain employs TRBV6-2 or TRBV6-3 and TRBJ1-5; no reliable D call. The starting material was peripheral blood, obtained on day 0 of MenACWY control vaccination. This receptor was obtained from an adult in good health. DNA for the CDR3: TGTGCCAGCAGTTATACGATCCATAGCAATCAGCCCCAGCATTTT. Its translation: CASSYTIHSNQPQHF.